What follows are 14 T cell receptor beta chains derived from one specimen sequenced in a study of CD8 T cells in Susac syndrome. An input of roughly 0.5 to 1 ug of RNA was subjected to reverse transcription using random hexamers. MiXCR, applied by TCRdb to the immunoSEQ multiplex PCR reads, yields one record per CDR3 protein. The sample has under 150,000 distinct CDR3 sequences, around 94% seen once. Source material: CD4+ T cells from PBMCs. The source is a human donor with multiple sclerosis.

J is TRBJ2-7 and V is TRBV3-1; D remains unclear. Germline CDR1 and CDR2: LGHDT and YNNKEL (reference sequence). This CDR3 spans 12 amino acids. Trimming pared 1 base from V and 5 bases from J, leaving 6 bases between. CDR3 nucleotide sequence: TGTGCCAGCAGCCAAGGATCGAACGAGCAGTACTTC. This sequence encodes CASSQGSNEQYF.

V and J are TRBV7-9 and TRBJ1-6, with no clear D. The V gene lost 3 bases and the J gene lost 8 bases, with 5 bases spanning the gap. Germline CDR1 is SEHNR and CDR2 is FQNEAQ (reference sequence). CDR3 length: 12 residues. The CDR3 spells CASSFEHSPLHF. DNA of the CDR3: TGTGCCAGCAGCTTTGAACATTCACCCCTCCACTTT.

The chain links TRBV5-6 to TRBJ2-5, with a possible D match to TRBD2 (6 bases). V lost 4 bases and J 1 base, leaving 8 bases between the germline ends. Germline CDR1 reads SGHDT; CDR2 reads YYEEEE. CDR3 length: 13 residues. As DNA, the CDR3 is TGTGCCAGCAGCCTGGAGGGCCAAGAGACCCAGTACTTC. It translates to CASSLEGQETQYF.

The rearrangement joins TRBV30 to TRBJ1-2, with 8 bases identical to TRBD1. V lost 2 bases, J lost 8 bases, and 4 bases stayed unmatched. This CDR3 comprises 12 residues. Germline V gene lookup returns CDR1 GTSNPN and CDR2 SVGIG (reference sequence). CDR3 sequence: CAWSPDRDGYTF. For the CDR3, the DNA is TGTGCCTGGAGTCCGGACAGGGACGGCTACACCTTC.

The rearrangement uses TRBV15 and TRBJ2-7, with 9 bases matching TRBD2. The CDR3 is made up of 14 amino acids. Germline-derived CDR1 and CDR2 are LNHNV and YYDKDF (reference sequence). V was pared by 0 bases and J by 3 bases, with 0 bases of the junction left unmatched. In nucleotides, the CDR3 is TGTGCCACCAGCAGAGAACTAGCGGGCTACGAGCAGTACTTC. This gives the protein CATSRELAGYEQYF.

The rearrangement links TRBV12-5 to TRBJ2-1, with 7 bases identical to TRBD2. Germline V gene data show CDR1 as LGHNT and CDR2 as FRNRAP. Losses at the gene ends were 1 base for V and 6 bases for J; bases not matched to a gene: 3. The CDR3 runs 14 residues. CDR3 in amino acids: CASGLGLAANEQFF. CDR3 nucleotides: TGTGCTAGTGGTTTGGGACTAGCAGCCAATGAGCAGTTCTTC.

The chain joins TRBV29-1 to TRBJ1-1; TRBD1 might be the D (5 bases). The germline gives CDR1 SQVTM, CDR2 ANQGSEA. The CDR3 sequence is 14 residues long. The V end lost 7 bases, the J end lost 4 bases, and 19 bases lay between the germline ends. As DNA, the CDR3 is TGCAGCGGCTCCGGGACCCTAGAAGGCACTGAAGCTTTCTTT. This codes for CSGSGTLEGTEAFF. Filled out from reference TRBV29-1 and TRBJ1-1, the complete variable domain reads SAVISQKPSRDICQRGTSLTIQCQVDSQVTMMFWYRQQPGQSLTLIATANQGSEATYESGFVIDKFPISRPNLTFSTLTVSNMSPEDSSIYLCSGSGTLEGTEAFFGQGTRLTVV.

This clonotype appeared once. V and J are TRBV19 and TRBJ1-2; TRBD1 matches at 8 bases. In germline, CDR1 is LNHDA, CDR2 SQIVND (reference sequence). There are 12 residues in the CDR3. The J segment lost 4 bases and the V segment lost 7 bases, leaving 2 bases of the junction unmatched. The CDR3 is CASNDRGYGYTF. The CDR3 bases are TGTGCCAGTAACGACAGGGGCTATGGCTACACCTTC.

This sequence joins TRBV16 and TRBJ1-6, with D tentatively TRBD1 (5 bases). The V gene lost 0 bases and the J gene lost 7 bases, with 13 bases spanning the gap. There are 16 residues in the CDR3. Germline V gene sequence: CDR1 KGHSY, CDR2 FQNENV. CDR3 nucleotides: TGTGCCAGCAGCCAATCCGGGCAGGGTCGGAATTCACCCCTCCACTTT. Its protein is CASSQSGQGRNSPLHF.

The rearrangement joins TRBV29-1 to TRBJ1-6; D perhaps matches TRBD1 (6 bases). CDR3 length: 16 residues. Deletions cut 0 bases from V and 10 bases from J, with 19 bases between. Germline V gene sequence: CDR1 SQVTM, CDR2 ANQGSEA. Here the CDR3 reads CSVEDCPSGAFSPLHF. The CDR3 DNA is TGCAGCGTTGAAGATTGCCCCTCAGGGGCATTCTCACCCCTCCACTTT.

In regard to this clonotype: Its ends do not fully match the called genes, so a read error is possible. The chain joins TRBV19 to TRBJ1-5, with D unclear. This CDR3 spans 15 amino acids. The germline CDR1 and CDR2 sequences are LNHDA and SQIVND (reference sequence). CDR3 in DNA: TGTGCCAGTAGTGGCACAGCGATTAGCAATCAGCCCCAGCTTTTT. The encoded protein is CASSGTAISNQPQLF.

This clonotype showed up just a few times. The DNA for the CDR3 is TGCGCCAGCAGTCTAGGCGTTCTGAACACTGAAGCTTTCTTT. Residues: CASSLGVLNTEAFF. The chain uses TRBV5-1 and TRBJ1-1; D uncertain. There are 14 residues in the CDR3. Trimming took off 5 bases at V and 0 bases at J, with 11 bases between the two ends. Germline V gene lookup returns CDR1 SGHRS and CDR2 YFSETQ.

J is TRBJ2-4 and V is TRBV5-1, with D possibly matching TRBD1 (6 bases). Germline V gene sequence: CDR1 SGHRS, CDR2 YFSETQ. Deletions cut 4 bases from V and 5 bases from J, with 13 bases between. CDR3 length equals 14 residues. The CDR3 coding sequence is TGCGCCAGCAGCACACAGGGTCGTCAAAACATTCAGTACTTC. This codes for CASSTQGRQNIQYF. The variable domain in full, completed from reference TRBV5-1 and TRBJ2-4, reads KAGVTQTPRYLIKTRGQQVTLSCSPISGHRSVSWYQQTPGQGLQFLFEYFSETQRNKGNFPGRFSGRQFSNSRSEMNVSTLELGDSALYLCASSTQGRQNIQYFGAGTRLSVL.

The DNA for the CDR3 is TGTGCCAGCAGTTTGCGGGGGAGAGGAAACACCATATATTTT. It yields the protein CASSLRGRGNTIYF. The J gene is TRBJ1-3, the V gene TRBV7-2; tentative D call: TRBD1 (5 bases). The CDR3 consists of 14 residues. V lost 6 bases and J 4 bases, leaving 13 bases between the germline ends. Germline loops: CDR1 SGHTA, CDR2 FQGNSA.